The rows below give T cell receptor beta chains drawn from one sample of a study of T-cell reconstitution after alpha-beta-depleted transplantation in children. In TCRdb, the PCR reads were re-called with MiXCR into one record per CDR3 protein. The repertoire has roughly 300,000 distinct CDR3 sequences, around 10% of them found once; the top ten carry 20% to 25%. The sequencing here drew on peripheral blood, taken 180 days after TCRalphabeta/CD19-depleted stem cell transplant. Receptors were obtained from a male patient aged 2 to 10 who had a stem cell transplant for chronic granulomatous disease, so the T cells may come from the graft donor. The CDR3 runs from the conserved cysteine through the conserved F or W. Fields, in order: clone size, D gene, J gene, V gene, CDR3 protein, CDR3 DNA. D genes are given only for firm matches. Clone sizes are shown as once, few, many or a size class.

many | NA | TRBJ2-7 | TRBV7-9 | CASSPDSLDAYEQYF | TGTGCCAGCAGCCCGGACAGTTTGGATGCGTACGAGCAGTACTTC
medium-sized | NA | TRBJ1-1 | TRBV5-5 | CASSLPTGLGTEAFF | TGTGCCAGCAGCTTGCCCACAGGGCTGGGGACTGAAGCTTTCTTT
many | NA | TRBJ2-2 | TRBV6-2/TRBV6-3 | CASTRAGIRGTGELFF | TGTGCCAGCACCAGAGCAGGGATCCGGGGGACCGGGGAGCTGTTTTTT
many | TRBD2 | TRBJ2-3 | TRBV29-1 | CSVETSGADTQYF | TGCAGCGTTGAGACTAGCGGCGCAGATACGCAGTATTTT
many | NA | TRBJ1-2 | TRBV12-3/TRBV12-4 | CASSLDSYTF | TGTGCCAGCAGTCTAGACAGCTACACCTTC
many | NA | TRBJ2-5 | TRBV6-5 | CASSYDGGRETQYF | TGTGCCAGCAGTTATGATGGGGGACGGGAGACCCAGTACTTC
many | TRBD2 | TRBJ2-1 | TRBV7-9 | CASSPRTSGTLFNEQFF | TGTGCCAGCAGCCCACGGACTAGCGGGACTCTTTTCAATGAGCAGTTCTTC
many | NA | TRBJ1-4 | TRBV5-1 | CASSLEGVEKLFF | TGCGCCAGCAGCTTGGAGGGTGTCGAAAAACTGTTTTTT
many | TRBD2 | TRBJ2-3 | TRBV6-4 | CASSDSPGGDTDTQYF | TGTGCCAGCAGTGACTCACCCGGGGGGGACACAGATACGCAGTATTTT
many | TRBD2 | TRBJ2-7 | TRBV4-3 | CASSQDSREGRYEQYF | TGCGCCAGCAGCCAAGATTCCCGGGAGGGCCGCTACGAGCAGTACTTC
many | NA | TRBJ2-3 | TRBV11-2 | CASSLWGGETDTQYF | TGTGCCAGCAGCTTATGGGGTGGTGAGACAGATACGCAGTATTTT